The clone carrying this TCR beta chain was seen a few times. Its antigen is undetermined. TCR beta rearrangements were amplified from peripheral blood genomic DNA. This specimen comes from a study of T cell repertoires in aging, cancer and after chemotherapy. Across the study: Donor ages fell into six groups from 30 or younger up to 70 or older. Pre- and post-chemotherapy samples were paired from glioblastoma patients treated with temozolomide-based therapy.

TRB rearrangements spanning V, D and J were amplified using mixed TRB-A/B primers. TCRdb re-analysed the multiplex PCR reads in MiXCR, keeping a single row per CDR3 protein. The repertoire consists of some 2,000 distinct CDR3 sequences, with approximately 19% occurring once and the leading ten covering less than 6.5%. Study-wide findings and caveats: In healthy donors, age-related TCR diversity loss mainly reflected lost richness. Across the chemotherapy interval, each cancer cohort showed higher median generation probability, suggesting thymic rebound.

Sequencing was done on a sample of blood. The origin of this receptor is a human donor with a solid tumor.

This chain's CDR3 is CASSQLTGYLTGELFF. As DNA, the CDR3 is TGCGCCAGCTCACAATTAACAGGGTACCTCACCGGGGAGCTGTTTTTT. The chain uses TRBV4-3 and TRBJ2-2, with D possibly matching TRBD1 (6 bases). Trimming cost V 8 bases and J 4 bases, with 20 bases left between them. The CDR3 is made up of 16 amino acids. Germline CDR1 and CDR2: LGHNA and YSLEER.